The T cell receptor beta chain under discussion was sequenced for a study of blood T cell repertoires in COVID-19. Study background: The analysed material was cDNA or gDNA that came from T cells, B-cell-depleted T cells, or PBMCs.

Trimming removed 4 bases at V and 4 bases at J, with 5 bases between. Germline V gives CDR1 DFQATT, CDR2 SNEGSKA (reference sequence). This CDR3 is built from 11 residues. Clones were read by immunoSEQ multiplex PCR, and TCRdb kept only the in-frame ones, dropping some. In the table there are 250,000 or so clones, roughly 82% of which are singletons. Sequencing was carried out using peripheral blood. The origin of this receptor is a woman in her 70s with acute or convalescent COVID-19. The chain links TRBV20-1 to TRBJ2-1, with D unresolved. CDR3 DNA: TGCAGTGCTATAACTTACAATGAGCAGTTCTTC. Its protein is CSAITYNEQFF.